This T cell receptor beta chain was profiled in a study of blood T cell repertoires in COVID-19. For the study at large: Samples of COVID-19 (acute and convalescent) were obtained from the United States, Italy and Spain.

In the authors' workflow: The authors estimated nucleated cell counts from reference gene primer amplification. The assay was immunoSEQ multiplex PCR, and TCRdb's table has in-frame clones only and misses some. V, J and clone size were drawn from that table, and D and trimming were deduced from the DNA. This table has almost 100,000 clones, 86% appearing once. This CDR3 comprises 15 residues. The V segment lost 8 bases and the J segment 5 bases; nucleotides outside the gene matches: 12. CDR1 and CDR2 (germline): MNHEY, SVGAGI. Sequenced sample: peripheral blood. V is TRBV6-5 and J is TRBJ1-5; 7 nucleotides match TRBD1. The source is a man in his fifties or sixties with acute or convalescent COVID-19. The CDR3 spells CASPGAGGKHQPQHF. The DNA of the CDR3 is TGTGCCAGCCCGGGGGCAGGGGGGAAACATCAGCCCCAGCATTTT.